The rows below give T cell receptor beta chains drawn from one sample of a study of CD8 T cells in ankylosing spondylitis. One entry per CDR3 protein results from TCRdb running MiXCR on the 5' RACE reads. The table shows around 490,000 distinct CDR3 sequences, with about 5% occurring only once. Sequencing input: blood, either unsorted or a sorted T cell fraction (not recorded which). The origin of the receptors is a male donor with ankylosing spondylitis. Each CDR3 is given with its conserved first and last residue. Each record gives: clone size, V gene, J gene, D gene, CDR3 protein, CDR3 DNA. D genes are given only for firm matches. Size tells how often a clone was seen (once, few, many) or the class of an expanded clone, and some rows leave it out.

many,TRBV20-1,TRBJ2-1,-,CSAIAPGDEQFF,TGCAGTGCCATTGCCCCGGGAGATGAGCAGTTCTTC
few,TRBV5-1,TRBJ1-1,-,CASSLGVRSTEAFF,TGCGCCAGCAGCTTAGGAGTACGTAGCACTGAAGCTTTCTTT
many,TRBV10-3,TRBJ2-7,-,CAISTSSYEQYF,TGTGCCATCAGTACAAGCTCCTACGAGCAGTACTTC
many,TRBV11-2,TRBJ2-4,-,CASSLEEWRAAIQYF,TGTGCCAGCAGCTTAGAGGAGTGGCGGGCGGCCATTCAGTACTTC
many,TRBV5-1,TRBJ2-2,-,CASSFDRMNTGELFF,TGCGCCAGCAGCTTCGACAGGATGAACACCGGGGAGCTGTTTTTT
many,TRBV6-2/TRBV6-3,TRBJ1-1,-,CASRGTKNTEAFF,TGTGCCAGCAGGGGGACAAAAAACACTGAAGCTTTCTTT
many,TRBV28,TRBJ2-1,-,CASSVRVNEQFF,TGTGCCAGCAGTGTCAGGGTCAATGAGCAGTTCTTC
many,TRBV10-3,TRBJ2-1,TRBD1,CAISKETGNSYNEQFF,TGTGCCATCAGTAAAGAGACAGGGAACTCCTACAATGAGCAGTTCTTC
few,TRBV20-1,TRBJ2-7,-,CRAVGQGRDEQYF,TGCAGGGCTGTTGGGCAGGGTCGTGACGAGCAGTACTTC
many,TRBV20-1,TRBJ2-1,-,CSAHKGAANEQFF,TGCAGTGCCCATAAAGGTGCAGCCAATGAGCAGTTCTTC
many,TRBV7-2,TRBJ2-5,-,CASSTKETQYF,TGTGCCAGCAGCACCAAAGAGACCCAGTACTTC
-,TRBV5-1,TRBJ1-1,TRBD1,CASSPGQGAYTEAFF,TGCGCCAGCAGCCCGGGACAGGGGGCCTACACTGAAGCTTTCTTT
many,TRBV20-1,TRBJ2-1,TRBD1,CSASRQGGYNEQFF,TGCAGTGCTAGTAGACAGGGGGGTTACAATGAGCAGTTCTTC
many,TRBV20-1,TRBJ2-5,-,CSARVRVAQYF,TGCAGTGCTAGAGTGCGGGTGGCCCAGTACTTC
many,TRBV12-3/TRBV12-4,TRBJ1-6,-,CASSFGALHSPLHF,TGTGCCAGCAGTTTCGGGGCGCTTCATTCACCCCTCCACTTT
many,TRBV20-1,TRBJ2-3,TRBD1,CSASPLFSQGDGTTDTQYF,TGCAGTGCTTCTCCACTTTTTTCACAGGGGGATGGAACCACAGATACGCAGTATTTT
many,TRBV6-5,TRBJ2-7,-,CASSYWQGSPYEQYF,TGTGCCAGCAGTTACTGGCAGGGGAGTCCCTACGAGCAGTACTTC
many,TRBV20-1,TRBJ2-5,-,CSAPPPPETQYF,TGCAGTGCCCCGCCACCCCCAGAGACCCAGTACTTC
many,TRBV20-1,TRBJ2-1,TRBD1,CSARIGTGRGNEQFF,TGCAGTGCTAGGATAGGGACAGGGCGAGGGAATGAGCAGTTCTTC
-,TRBV28,TRBJ2-2,TRBD2,CASSPSGGAVTGELFF,TGTGCCAGCAGTCCGAGCGGGGGGGCGGTCACCGGGGAGCTGTTTTTT
many,TRBV7-2,TRBJ1-3,-,CASSVQALSGNTIYF,TGTGCCAGCAGCGTACAGGCCCTCTCTGGAAACACCATATATTTT
many,TRBV4-2,TRBJ2-5,-,CASSQPAVDSRWQETQYF,TGTGCCAGCAGCCAGCCAGCCGTGGACTCACGGTGGCAAGAGACCCAGTACTTC
few,TRBV7-2,TRBJ1-4,-,CASSAMGTNEKLFF,TGTGCCAGCAGCGCTATGGGAACTAATGAAAAACTGTTTTTT
many,TRBV6-2/TRBV6-3,TRBJ1-1,-,CASSLQGEGNTEAFF,TGTGCCAGCAGTTTACAGGGAGAGGGGAACACTGAAGCTTTCTTT
many,TRBV4-3,TRBJ1-4,-,CASSQDYEGKLFF,TGCGCCAGCAGCCAAGATTATGAGGGTAAACTGTTTTTT
many,TRBV4-1,TRBJ2-5,-,CASTQEIGRRETQYF,TGCGCCAGCACCCAAGAAATTGGCCGTCGAGAGACCCAGTACTTC
many,TRBV18,TRBJ2-1,TRBD1,CASRSGQGVNEQFF,TGTGCCAGTAGATCGGGACAGGGGGTAAATGAGCAGTTCTTC
many,TRBV27,TRBJ2-1,TRBD2,CASSPGTSWVHEQFF,TGTGCCAGCAGTCCCGGGACTAGCTGGGTCCATGAGCAGTTCTTC
many,TRBV3-1,TRBJ2-7,-,CASSRRGGSDAYEQYF,TGTGCCAGCAGCCGTAGAGGGGGTTCCGATGCCTACGAGCAGTACTTC
many,TRBV7-9,TRBJ2-3,-,CASSWTGAPDTQYF,TGTGCCAGCAGTTGGACGGGGGCCCCAGATACGCAGTATTTT
few,TRBV7-2,TRBJ2-5,-,CASSLVGSAQETQYF,TGTGCCAGCAGCTTAGTAGGCAGCGCTCAAGAGACCCAGTACTTC
many,TRBV5-1,TRBJ2-7,-,CASSLGRGPYYEQYF,TGCGCCAGCAGCTTGGGGCGGGGTCCCTACTACGAGCAGTACTTC
few,TRBV7-2,TRBJ1-1,TRBD1,CASSRWTGSTEAFF,TGTGCCAGCAGCCGATGGACAGGGAGCACTGAAGCTTTCTTT
-,TRBV11-2,TRBJ2-5,-,CASSFFREIETQYF,TGTGCCAGCAGCTTCTTTAGGGAAATTGAGACCCAGTACTTC
many,TRBV4-2,TRBJ1-2,-,CASSQDRRANYGYTF,TGTGCCAGCAGCCAAGATCGTCGGGCAAACTATGGCTACACCTTC
many,TRBV11-2,TRBJ1-2,-,CASSLSTGAVYGYTF,TGTGCCAGCAGCTTAAGTACGGGGGCGGTCTATGGCTACACCTTC
many,TRBV6-2/TRBV6-3,TRBJ1-2,-,CASTNGIYGYTF,TGTGCCAGCACGAATGGGATCTATGGCTACACCTTC
many,TRBV29-1,TRBJ1-2,TRBD1,CSSWTGLDGYTF,TGCAGCTCCTGGACAGGGCTGGATGGCTACACCTTC
many,TRBV27,TRBJ2-1,-,CASSFAGRPSNEQFF,TGTGCCAGCAGTTTTGCGGGAAGACCGTCCAATGAGCAGTTCTTC
many,TRBV12-3/TRBV12-4,TRBJ1-6,TRBD1,CASRLGQGYSPLHF,TGTGCCAGCAGACTAGGACAGGGGTATTCACCCCTCCACTTT
-,TRBV7-9,TRBJ2-3,TRBD2,CASSLTRTSVSTDTQYF,TGTGCCAGCAGCTTGACCCGGACTAGCGTCAGCACAGATACGCAGTATTTT
many,TRBV28,TRBJ1-4,-,CASSLSGPRIF,TGTGCCAGCAGTTTATCCGGCCCTAGAATTTTT
many,TRBV4-3,TRBJ2-1,TRBD2,CASSQDRTSGRTYNEQFF,TGCGCCAGCAGCCAAGATCGGACTAGCGGGAGGACCTACAATGAGCAGTTCTTC
many,TRBV5-1,TRBJ2-6,-,CASRTGYQGSGANVLTF,TGCGCCAGCAGAACGGGGTACCAGGGCTCTGGGGCCAACGTCCTGACTTTC
many,TRBV12-3/TRBV12-4,TRBJ2-7,TRBD1,CASSAGQGPYEQYF,TGTGCCAGCAGTGCTGGACAGGGACCCTACGAGCAGTACTTC
many,TRBV7-8,TRBJ2-3,-,CASSLDIGRTDTQYF,TGTGCCAGCAGCTTAGATATAGGGCGCACAGATACGCAGTATTTT
many,TRBV29-1,TRBJ2-7,TRBD1,CSVEDRQGPSYEQYF,TGCAGCGTTGAAGATAGACAGGGGCCGTCCTACGAGCAGTACTTC
many,TRBV6-2/TRBV6-3,TRBJ2-1,-,CASREGQIYNEQFF,TGTGCCAGCAGGGAGGGACAGATCTACAATGAGCAGTTCTTC
many,TRBV28,TRBJ2-1,TRBD2,CASSFSLAGGVEQFF,TGTGCCAGCAGTTTCTCTCTAGCGGGAGGGGTTGAGCAGTTCTTC
many,TRBV10-3,TRBJ2-1,TRBD2,CAIKGLAGGHNEQFF,TGTGCCATCAAAGGACTAGCGGGAGGCCACAATGAGCAGTTCTTC
many,TRBV6-5,TRBJ2-1,-,CASSYSRREQFF,TGTGCCAGCAGTTACTCGCGCAGGGAGCAGTTCTTC